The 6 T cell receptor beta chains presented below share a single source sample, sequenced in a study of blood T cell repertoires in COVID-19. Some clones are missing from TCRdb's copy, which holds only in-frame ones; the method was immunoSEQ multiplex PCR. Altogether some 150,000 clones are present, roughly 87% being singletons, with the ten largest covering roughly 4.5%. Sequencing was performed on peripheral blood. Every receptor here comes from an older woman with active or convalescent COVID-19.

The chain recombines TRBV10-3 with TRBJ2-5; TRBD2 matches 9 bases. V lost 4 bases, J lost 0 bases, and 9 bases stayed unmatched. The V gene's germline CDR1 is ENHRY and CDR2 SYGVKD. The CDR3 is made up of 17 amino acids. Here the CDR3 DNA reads TGTGCCATCAGTGTGGCTAGCGGGGCTTTGTACCAAGAGACCCAGTACTTC. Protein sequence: CAISVASGALYQETQYF.

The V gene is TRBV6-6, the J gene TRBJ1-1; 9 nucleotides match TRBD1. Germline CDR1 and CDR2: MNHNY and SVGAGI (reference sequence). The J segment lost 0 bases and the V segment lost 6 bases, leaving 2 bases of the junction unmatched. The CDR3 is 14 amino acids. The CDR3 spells CASSGQGMNTEAFF. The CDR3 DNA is TGTGCCAGCAGCGGACAGGGGATGAACACTGAAGCTTTCTTT.

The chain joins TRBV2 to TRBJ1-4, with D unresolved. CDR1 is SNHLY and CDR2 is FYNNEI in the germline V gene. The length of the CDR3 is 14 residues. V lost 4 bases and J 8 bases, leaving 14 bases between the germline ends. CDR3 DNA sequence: TGTGCCAGCAGTGGAGGAGGTGGAAGGGAAAAACTGTTTTTT. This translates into CASSGGGGREKLFF.

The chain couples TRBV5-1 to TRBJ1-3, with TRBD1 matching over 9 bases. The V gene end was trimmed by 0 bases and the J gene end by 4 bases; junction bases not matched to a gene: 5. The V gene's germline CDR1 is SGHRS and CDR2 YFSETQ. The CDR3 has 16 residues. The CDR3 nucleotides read TGCGCCAGCAGCTTGGGGACAGGGGCTGGAGGAAACACCATATATTTT. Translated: CASSLGTGAGGNTIYF.

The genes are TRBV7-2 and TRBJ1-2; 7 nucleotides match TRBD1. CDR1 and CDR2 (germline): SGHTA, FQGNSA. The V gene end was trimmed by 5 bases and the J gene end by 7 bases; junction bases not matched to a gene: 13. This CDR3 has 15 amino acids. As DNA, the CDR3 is TGTGCCAGCAGCATCGGGACAGTCCCTTCTGGTGGCTACACCTTC. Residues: CASSIGTVPSGGYTF.

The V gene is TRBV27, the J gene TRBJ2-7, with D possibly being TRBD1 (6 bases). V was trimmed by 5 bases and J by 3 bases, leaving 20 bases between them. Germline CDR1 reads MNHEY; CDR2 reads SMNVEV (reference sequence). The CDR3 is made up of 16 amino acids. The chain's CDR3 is CASSPKAGTHLYEQYF. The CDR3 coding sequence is TGTGCCAGCAGTCCTAAAGCCGGGACACATCTCTACGAGCAGTACTTC.